These 3 T cell receptor beta chains were sequenced from one sample in a study of T-cell reconstitution after alpha-beta-depleted transplantation in children. Preparation of the TCRbeta library was carried out with unique molecular identifiers. One entry per CDR3 protein, called by TCRdb with MiXCR from the PCR reads. The table records hundreds of thousands of distinct CDR3 sequences, 15% to 20% of them present only once. Here the sequenced sample was PBMCs, mostly from graft donor cells, taken 360 days after TCRalphabeta/CD19-depleted stem cell transplant. These receptors all stem from a male patient under 10 years old who had a stem cell transplant for acute lymphoblastic leukemia, so the T cells may come from the graft donor.

The gene calls are TRBV3-1 and TRBJ2-5, with D hard to call. Germline V gives CDR1 LGHDT, CDR2 YNNKEL (reference sequence). The CDR3 totals 15 residues. The V gene lost 1 base and the J gene lost 5 bases, with 14 bases spanning the gap. The DNA for the CDR3 is TGTGCCAGCAGCCAAGTCGTAAACTTTATGGAGACCCAGTACTTC. This codes for CASSQVVNFMETQYF.

This clonotype appeared a few times. The chain employs TRBV7-2 and TRBJ2-5; D unclear. CDR3 size: 19 residues. In germline, CDR1 is SGHTA, CDR2 FQGNSA. V was shortened by 2 bases and J by 1 base, with 23 bases between the two germline ends. CDR3 coding DNA: TGTGCCAGCAGCTTAAGGTTTCGGGTCGGCACGAACCTCCAAGAGACCCAGTACTTC. This gives the protein CASSLRFRVGTNLQETQYF.

V usage is TRBV28 and J usage is TRBJ2-5; D may be TRBD1 (5 bases). The V gene lost 3 bases and the J gene lost 0 bases, with 8 bases spanning the gap. The CDR3 spans 14 residues. Germline CDR1 MDHEN, CDR2 SYDVKM. The CDR3 region is CASSFTGDQETQYF. The DNA of the CDR3 is TGTGCCAGCAGTTTTACAGGAGACCAAGAGACCCAGTACTTC.